These 3 T cell receptor beta chains originate from one sample sequenced in a study of blood T cell repertoires in COVID-19. The repertoire was sequenced with immunoSEQ multiplex PCR; TCRdb's copy has only in-frame clones and lacks some. The sample consists of around 310,000 clones, roughly 90% of them appearing once. Source material: peripheral blood. Source of these receptors: a woman in her thirties or forties with COVID-19, enrolled during active disease.

This chain links TRBV19 with TRBJ1-5, with a possible D match to TRBD1 (6 bases). The length of the CDR3 is 13 residues. Per germline, CDR1 LNHDA and CDR2 SQIVND (reference sequence). V was pared by 8 bases and J by 1 base, with 9 bases between. The CDR3: CASGDRSNQPQHF. The CDR3 coding sequence is TGTGCCAGTGGCGACAGGAGCAATCAGCCCCAGCATTTT. The variable domain in full, completed from reference TRBV19 and TRBJ1-5, reads DGGITQSPKYLFRKEGQNVTLSCEQNLNHDAMYWYRQDPGQGLRLIYYSQIVNDFQKGDIAEGYSVSREKKESFPLTVTSAQKNPTAFYLCASGDRSNQPQHFGDGTRLSIL.

The J gene is TRBJ2-7, the V gene TRBV27; possibly TRBD1 for D (6 bases). The CDR3 is 15 amino acids. V was pared by 5 bases and J by 0 bases, with 14 bases between. From germline, CDR1 is MNHEY and CDR2 SMNVEV (reference sequence). As DNA, the CDR3 is TGTGCCAGCAGTCAATACAGGGCCTCCTCCTACGAGCAGTACTTC. Encoded protein: CASSQYRASSYEQYF.

The V gene is TRBV11-2, the J gene TRBJ2-5; 7 nucleotides align to TRBD2. The germline V gene encodes CDR1 SGHAT and CDR2 FQNNGV. The V and J ends lost 6 bases and 4 bases, in that order; junction bases with no gene match: 8. CDR3 length: 14 residues. CDR3 region: CASRSWGGSETQYF. CDR3 sequence (DNA): TGTGCCAGCAGATCCTGGGGGGGTTCAGAGACCCAGTACTTC.